The 5 T cell receptor beta chains presented below share a single source sample, sequenced in a study of molecular identifiers for immune sequencing clone quantification. Each CDR3 protein is one row after TCRdb ran MiXCR on the PCR reads. The profile shows some 59,000 distinct CDR3 sequences, roughly 24% of them singletons. Sequenced sample: naive CD8+ T cells from blood, with Jurkat cell RNA spiked in. Specified subset: FACS-sorted CD8+CD4-CCR7+CD45RA+ naive T cells. The source is a human donor in good health. Some libraries in this study had Jurkat cell RNA spiked in.

This clonotype counts as medium-sized. The chain is built from TRBV29-1 and TRBJ2-2; no firm D call. CDR3 length: 12 amino acids. The germline V gene encodes CDR1 SQVTM and CDR2 ANQGSEA. V lost 1 base to trimming and J lost 5 bases, with 5 bases between them. In DNA, the CDR3 is TGCAGCGTTGAAGCAGAGACCGGGGAGCTGTTTTTT. It specifies CSVEAETGELFF.

This clonotype appeared many times. The V call is TRBV12-3 or TRBV12-4, the J call TRBJ2-6; 9 positions agree with TRBD1. The V gene end was trimmed by 2 bases and the J gene end by 2 bases; junction bases not matched to a gene: 4. This CDR3 has 17 residues. The CDR3 DNA reads TGTGCCAGCAGTTTACACAGGGGGCAAGCTGGGGCCAACGTCCTGACTTTC. Its translation: CASSLHRGQAGANVLTF.

About this clonotype: This may be a read error, as it is one base from a much larger clone. The rearrangement links TRBV15 to TRBJ2-5; tentatively, D is TRBD1 (5 bases). Per germline, CDR1 LNHNV and CDR2 YYDKDF (reference sequence). The CDR3 is made up of 13 amino acids. For the CDR3, the DNA is TGTGCCACCTGCAGAAGGGGCCAAGAGACCCAGTACTTC. It yields the protein CATCRRGQETQYF.

This clonotype was counted ten times or more. The chain links TRBV30 to TRBJ2-2; D unresolved. Trimming left V 0 bases short and J 6 bases short, with 17 bases between. The CDR3 sequence is 16 residues long. The germline gives CDR1 GTSNPN, CDR2 SVGIG (reference sequence). As DNA, the CDR3 is TGTGCCTGGAGTGTTTCGCAGGCCCGAACCCCCGGGGAGCTGTTTTTT. This encodes CAWSVSQARTPGELFF.

This clonotype was observed at least ten times. The chain uses TRBV6-5 and TRBJ1-5; 12 bases are a match to TRBD1. The CDR3 runs to 15 residues. Trimming took 6 bases from V and 5 from J; bases not matched to a gene: 5. CDR1 and CDR2 (germline): MNHEY, SVGAGI. This chain's CDR3 is CASSQGQGADQPQHF. The CDR3 coding sequence is TGTGCCAGCAGCCAGGGACAGGGGGCCGATCAGCCCCAGCATTTT.